The 18 T cell receptor beta chains below come from one sample, sequenced in a study of blood T cell repertoires in COVID-19. Assay: immunoSEQ multiplex PCR; the TCRdb copy retains only in-frame clones and omits some. The sample lists approximately 490,000 clones, approximately 86% occurring once. The sequenced sample was PBMCs or T cells enriched from blood (not recorded which). Receptors were obtained from a woman in her fifties or sixties who had recovered from COVID-19.

The gene calls are TRBV9 and TRBJ1-3; the match to TRBD1 covers 7 bases. The CDR3 spans 18 residues. In germline, CDR1 is SGDLS, CDR2 YYNGEE. The V and J ends lost 0 bases and 0 bases, in that order; junction bases with no gene match: 9. The CDR3, as DNA: TGTGCCAGCAGCGTAGGGGACGGGACAGTTCCCTCTGGAAACACCATATATTTT. It encodes CASSVGDGTVPSGNTIYF.

V usage is TRBV6-6 and J usage is TRBJ1-2; D is possibly TRBD1 (5 bases). The germline V and J ends were trimmed by 7 bases and 0 bases, with 15 bases remaining between them. There are 15 residues in the CDR3. Germline assignment: CDR1 MNHNY and CDR2 SVGAGI (reference sequence). The CDR3 DNA reads as TGTGCCAGCACGACAGATCGGGCAGCTAACTATGGCTACACCTTC. It encodes CASTTDRAANYGYTF.

The chain joins TRBV6-1 to TRBJ2-7; TRBD2 might be the D (5 bases). With 2 bases removed from V and 3 bases from J, the gap between germline ends came to 14 bases. Germline V gives CDR1 MNHNS, CDR2 SASEGT. The CDR3 has 15 amino acids. The CDR3 nucleotides are TGTGCCAGCAGTGAAAGTATGAGGGCCCGCTACGAGCAGTACGTC. It codes for CASSESMRARYEQYV.

This chain joins TRBV5-1 and TRBJ1-5; 11 nucleotides match TRBD1. V trimming: 0 bases; J trimming: 5 bases; junction bases outside the gene matches: 4. The germline CDR1 and CDR2 sequences are SGHRS and YFSETQ. This CDR3 region has 16 residues. CDR3 residues: CASSLGTGGYDQPQHF. As DNA, the CDR3 is TGCGCCAGCAGCTTGGGGACAGGGGGCTACGATCAGCCCCAGCATTTT. Looking up the rest from reference TRBV5-1 and TRBJ1-5 gives the full variable domain: KAGVTQTPRYLIKTRGQQVTLSCSPISGHRSVSWYQQTPGQGLQFLFEYFSETQRNKGNFPGRFSGRQFSNSRSEMNVSTLELGDSALYLCASSLGTGGYDQPQHFGDGTRLSIL.

CDR3 nucleotide sequence: TGCGCCAGCAGCTTGGTGGACAGGGTTGAGACCCAGTACTTC. Translating it yields CASSLVDRVETQYF. V usage is TRBV5-1 and J usage is TRBJ2-5, with TRBD1 matching 8 bases. Germline assignment: CDR1 SGHRS and CDR2 YFSETQ. The CDR3 loop spans 14 amino acids. V was pared by 0 bases and J by 5 bases, with 3 bases of the junction left unmatched.

Only one count was recorded for this clone. V usage is TRBV3-1 (or the pseudogene TRBV3-2) and J usage is TRBJ2-7, with a weak D call TRBD2 (6 bases). CDR3 length: 15 amino acids. Trimming stripped 0 bases from V and 5 bases from J, with 14 bases between. Looked up from germline, CDR1 is LGHDT and CDR2 is YNNKEL (reference sequence). The CDR3 DNA follows: TGTGCCAGCAGCCAAGAAGCGGTTCGGAGGGACGAGCAGTACGTC. Translated, it gives CASSQEAVRRDEQYV.

The J gene is TRBJ2-1, the V gene TRBV19, with D possibly matching TRBD2 (7 bases). CDR1 and CDR2 (germline): LNHDA, SQIVND (reference sequence). Trimming stripped 5 bases from V and 6 bases from J, with 14 bases between. The CDR3 runs to 14 residues. The CDR3 region is CASSLGGGSNEQFF. The CDR3, as DNA: TGTGCCAGTAGTCTAGGGGGGGGAAGCAATGAGCAGTTCTTC.

This clone was seen a few times. V usage is TRBV2 and J usage is TRBJ2-3; 7 positions agree with TRBD2. J gave up 7 bases and V 8 bases, and 6 bases lay outside the gene matches. CDR3 length: 12 residues. Germline V gene lookup returns CDR1 SNHLY and CDR2 FYNNEI. The DNA of the CDR3 is TGTGCCAGCGGGGAGGGCAAATATACGCAGTATTTT. It translates to CASGEGKYTQYF.

This chain connects TRBV28 to TRBJ1-4; no definite D call. V was shortened by 5 bases and J by 0 bases, with 13 bases between the two germline ends. The CDR3 is 16 residues long. Germline assignment: CDR1 MDHEN and CDR2 SYDVKM. DNA for the CDR3: TGTGCCAGCAGTCCGCGTAACAGAGCAACTAATGAAAAACTGTTTTTT. Translating it yields CASSPRNRATNEKLFF.

The chain uses TRBV14 and TRBJ2-3; the match to TRBD1 covers 7 bases. The length of the CDR3 is 16 residues. V lost 3 bases and J lost 2; bases outside the gene matches: 8. Per germline, CDR1 SGHDN and CDR2 FVKESK. The CDR3 spells CASSQGWTGVTDTQYF. CDR3 nucleotides: TGTGCCAGCAGCCAGGGGTGGACAGGTGTCACAGATACGCAGTATTTT.

The chain links TRBV7-9 to TRBJ2-7, with 7 bases lining up with TRBD1. V lost 5 bases, J lost 4 bases, and 5 bases stayed unmatched. The germline V gene has CDR1 SEHNR and CDR2 FQNEAQ (reference sequence). This CDR3 is built from 13 residues. The CDR3 here is CASSPGTVYEQYF. CDR3 nucleotide sequence: TGTGCCAGCAGCCCGGGGACAGTTTACGAGCAGTACTTC.

V and J are TRBV3-1 (or the pseudogene TRBV3-2) and TRBJ2-1, with 8 bases identical to TRBD2. Germline lookup yields CDR1 LGHDT and CDR2 YNNKEL (reference sequence). The CDR3 runs 15 residues. The V gene end was trimmed by 3 bases and the J gene end by 2 bases; junction bases not matched to a gene: 3. The CDR3 DNA reads TGTGCCAGCAGCCACCCGGGGGGGACCTACAATGAGCAGTTCTTC. Its protein product is CASSHPGGTYNEQFF.

V gene TRBV5-8 combines with J gene TRBJ2-1; D is unresolved. Trimming stripped 2 bases from V and 4 bases from J, with 4 bases between. The CDR3 sequence is 12 residues long. Germline-derived CDR1 and CDR2 are SGHTS and YDEGEE. CDR3 residues: CASSFRYNEQFF. The CDR3 DNA reads as TGTGCCAGCAGCTTCAGGTACAATGAGCAGTTCTTC.

The chain combines TRBV5-4 with TRBJ1-1; D call uncertain. The CDR3 consists of 14 residues. The V and J ends lost 4 bases and 1 base respectively, with 11 bases between them. Germline V gene data show CDR1 as SGHNT and CDR2 as YYREEE (reference sequence). The CDR3 here is CASSPNRGNTEAFF. The CDR3 DNA reads as TGTGCCAGCAGCCCTAATCGCGGGAACACTGAAGCTTTCTTT.

This clone was seen more than once but under ten times. Other DNA sequences in this specimen translate into the identical CDR3. V and J are TRBV5-1 and TRBJ2-2; 7 nucleotides match TRBD1. Germline trimming cut 4 bases from V and 4 bases from J; bases unmatched to any gene: 4. The CDR3 has 14 residues. Germline V gives CDR1 SGHRS, CDR2 YFSETQ. The CDR3 sequence: CASSLDRATGELFF. The CDR3 coding sequence is TGCGCCAGCAGCCTCGACAGGGCCACCGGGGAGCTGTTTTTT.

The chain joins TRBV24-1 to TRBJ1-5; 7 nucleotides align to TRBD1. V shed 7 bases and J 1 base; nucleotides not matched to a gene: 0. From germline, CDR1 is KGHDR and CDR2 SFDVKD. The CDR3 contains 13 residues. The CDR3 sequence is CATSRGSNQPQHF. The DNA for the CDR3 is TGTGCCACCAGCAGGGGGAGCAATCAGCCCCAGCATTTT.

Worth noting for this clone: The same CDR3 is also encoded by other DNA sequences in this sample. The chain is built from TRBV5-1 and TRBJ2-3; TRBD2 matches 7 bases. V was pared by 2 bases and J by 0 bases, with 0 bases of the junction left unmatched. This CDR3 region has 14 residues. The V gene's germline CDR1 is SGHRS and CDR2 YFSETQ. CDR3 residues: CASSLAGSTDTQYF. DNA for the CDR3: TGCGCCAGCAGCTTAGCGGGAAGCACAGATACGCAGTATTTT.

The chain employs TRBV7-6 and TRBJ2-6; TRBD1 matches 12 bases. Germline V lookup: CDR1 SGHVS, CDR2 FNYEAQ. The ends lost 5 bases at V and 1 base at J; junction bases unmatched: 12. The CDR3 is 20 residues long. The CDR3 bases are TGTGCCAGCAGCGCAATGCCCGGGACAGGGGGCTTTTCTGGGGCCAACGTCCTGACTTTC. Its protein is CASSAMPGTGGFSGANVLTF.